This record looks at one T cell receptor (beta chain) sequence and its context. The sample belongs to a study of long-term antiretroviral therapy in people with HIV. This CDR3 has 14 amino acids. J gave up 4 bases and V 6 bases, and 9 bases lay outside the gene matches. Germline V gene sequence: CDR1 GTSNPN, CDR2 SVGIG (reference sequence). The assay used was immunoSEQ (version v3.0), run at survey level. The method was immunoSEQ multiplex PCR; TCRdb's version includes in-frame clones alone and lacks a portion of them. Among approximately 12,000 clones listed, about 83% were seen once. The starting material was unsorted PBMCs, obtained 3.4 years after starting antiretroviral therapy. V is TRBV30 and J is TRBJ2-1, with 7 bases identical to TRBD2. The TCR sequence derives from a man aged 40-55 years with HIV. CDR3 region: CACLLARRYNEQFF. The CDR3 nucleotides are TGTGCCTGTCTACTAGCGAGACGTTACAATGAGCAGTTCTTC. The full variable domain, with the rest looked up from reference TRBV30 and TRBJ2-1, is SQTIHQWPATLVQPVGSPLSLECTVEGTSNPNLYWYRQAAGRGLQLLFYSVGIGQISSEVPQNLSASRPQDRQFILSSKKLLLSDSGFYLCACLLARRYNEQFFGPGTRLTVL.